These 24 T cell receptor beta chains originate from one sample sequenced in a study of T cells after yellow fever vaccination. In TCRdb, the 5' RACE reads were re-called with MiXCR into one record per CDR3 protein. The sample has approximately 610,000 distinct CDR3 sequences; less than 20% are singletons. Source: PBMCs, taken roughly 5 days after the first yellow fever vaccination. The receptors derive from a man aged 18 to 30 who received the YFV17D yellow fever vaccine.

The chain couples TRBV20-1 to TRBJ2-2, with D possibly being TRBD1 (5 bases). There are 16 residues in the CDR3. The V end was cut by 6 bases, the J end by 0 bases, with 17 bases between. Germline-derived CDR1 and CDR2 are DFQATT and SNEGSKA (reference sequence). The CDR3 is CSARIQGHSNTGELFF. The CDR3 region has the DNA TGCAGTGCCAGAATTCAGGGCCACTCGAACACCGGGGAGCTGTTTTTT.

V and J are TRBV6-5 and TRBJ1-6; D is possibly TRBD1 (6 bases). Trimming stripped 2 bases from V and 14 bases from J, with 13 bases between. Per the germline V gene, CDR1 is MNHEY and CDR2 is SVGAGI. The CDR3 is 13 residues long. CDR3 region: CASSYGGRRTLHF. As DNA, the CDR3 is TGTGCCAGCAGTTACGGGGGCCGTAGGACCCTCCACTTT.

V is TRBV4-3 and J is TRBJ1-1; D is unresolved. The CDR3 is made up of 13 amino acids. V dropped 0 bases and J dropped 8 bases, with 10 bases sitting between them. Germline lookup yields CDR1 LGHNA and CDR2 YSLEER. The CDR3 nucleotides read TGCGCCAGCAGCCAAGAATTCCGAAGCGAAGCTTTCTTT. This gives the protein CASSQEFRSEAFF.

V usage is TRBV9 and J usage is TRBJ2-7, with D uncertain. CDR1 is SGDLS and CDR2 is YYNGEE in the germline V gene. The CDR3 sequence is 13 residues long. Trimming removed 4 bases at V and 0 bases at J, with 8 bases between. The CDR3: CASSPFGSYEQYF. CDR3 nucleotide sequence: TGTGCCAGCAGCCCGTTTGGCTCCTACGAGCAGTACTTC.

This chain links TRBV4-1 with TRBJ1-4; D unresolved. V lost 1 base to trimming and J lost 7 bases, with 7 bases between them. CDR1 and CDR2 (germline): MGHRA, YSYEKL. The CDR3 has 13 residues. The CDR3 loop is CASSQALGEKLFF. As DNA, the CDR3 is TGCGCCAGCAGCCAAGCACTTGGTGAAAAACTGTTTTTT.

V gene TRBV7-9 combines with J gene TRBJ2-7; TRBD1 might be the D (5 bases). This CDR3 has 17 residues. Germline CDR1 reads SEHNR; CDR2 reads FQNEAQ (reference sequence). V was trimmed by 1 base and J by 0 bases, leaving 16 bases between them. The CDR3 bases are TGTGCCAGCAGCTTAGAGAGTATAGGACAAAGCTCCTACGAGCAGTACTTC. Its protein is CASSLESIGQSSYEQYF. Full variable domain (missing parts from reference TRBV7-9 and TRBJ2-7): DTGVSQNPRHKITKRGQNVTFRCDPISEHNRLYWYRQTLGQGPEFLTYFQNEAQLEKSRLLSDRFSAERPKGSFSTLEIQRTEQGDSAMYLCASSLESIGQSSYEQYFGPGTRLTVT.

This CDR3 reads CASSKQGARVGLGEQFF. For the CDR3, the DNA is TGTGCCTCCAGCAAACAGGGGGCCAGGGTAGGACTGGGTGAGCAGTTCTTC. The V gene is TRBV3-2, the J gene TRBJ2-1; the D call TRBD1 from the table was never checked on the DNA. TRBV3-2 is a pseudogene locus. The CDR3 has 17 residues.

The chain links TRBV6-5 to TRBJ2-1; a possible D gene is TRBD2 (6 bases). V lost 2 bases to trimming and J lost 6 bases, with 20 bases between them. This CDR3 comprises 17 residues. The germline gives CDR1 MNHEY, CDR2 SVGAGI. DNA for the CDR3: TGTGCCAGCAGTTACCGTGACCGAGGTGGACTACGCAATGAGCAGTTCTTC. Its protein product is CASSYRDRGGLRNEQFF.

This clonotype has more than one count but fewer than ten. The chain joins TRBV3-1 to TRBJ1-1; 7 bases map to TRBD1. CDR3 size: 14 residues. The J segment lost 1 base and the V segment lost 4 bases, leaving 3 bases of the junction unmatched. Germline CDR1 is LGHDT and CDR2 is YNNKEL (reference sequence). For the CDR3, the DNA is TGTGCCAGCAGCCGACAGGGAAGGAACACTGAAGCTTTCTTT. Amino acid sequence: CASSRQGRNTEAFF.

This sequence joins TRBV19 and TRBJ1-5; D unresolved. The germline gives CDR1 LNHDA, CDR2 SQIVND (reference sequence). The ends were cut back, 6 bases at V and 0 bases at J, with 12 bases in the middle. This CDR3 spans 15 amino acids. For the CDR3, the DNA is TGTGCCAGTAGCCCATTCACGGATAGCAATCAGCCCCAGCATTTT. Its protein product is CASSPFTDSNQPQHF.

This clonotype was observed a few times. This chain joins TRBV18 and TRBJ2-4, with D uncertain. The germline CDR1 and CDR2 sequences are KGHSH and LQKENI. The V end lost 2 bases, the J end lost 9 bases, and 14 bases lay between the germline ends. The CDR3 contains 14 residues. The CDR3 nucleotides read TGTGCCAGCTCACCAAGGGAAGGGTCGGGCATTCAGTACTTC. This sequence encodes CASSPREGSGIQYF.

This CDR3 is CASSWRQGALRNSPLHF. The CDR3 nucleotides read TGTGCCAGCAGTTGGAGGCAGGGGGCTCTAAGGAATTCACCCCTCCACTTT. The chain joins TRBV28 to TRBJ1-6; 8 nucleotides align to TRBD1. V shed 4 bases, J shed 7 bases, and the junction held 12 bases outside the gene matches. CDR1 and CDR2 from the germline V gene are MDHEN and SYDVKM. CDR3 size: 17 residues.

The chain uses TRBV5-1 and TRBJ2-7; 12 bases are shared with TRBD1. This CDR3 is built from 14 residues. The V gene's germline CDR1 is SGHRS and CDR2 YFSETQ. Losses at the gene ends were 3 bases for V and 6 bases for J; bases not matched to a gene: 4. This chain's CDR3 is CASSWGQGAGEQYV. The CDR3 region has the DNA TGCGCCAGCAGCTGGGGACAGGGGGCAGGCGAGCAGTACGTC.

This chain joins TRBV9 and TRBJ2-2; D is perhaps TRBD1 or TRBD2 (6 bases each). The ends were cut back, 6 bases at V and 3 bases at J, with 15 bases in the middle. Germline CDR1 SGDLS, CDR2 YYNGEE. The CDR3 loop spans 15 amino acids. The CDR3 spells CASTPTRGDTGELFF. The CDR3 DNA follows: TGTGCCAGCACCCCCACGAGGGGGGACACCGGGGAGCTGTTTTTT. The full variable domain, its missing parts supplied by reference TRBV9 and TRBJ2-2, is DSGVTQTPKHLITATGQRVTLRCSPRSGDLSVYWYQQSLDQGLQFLIQYYNGEERAKGNILERFSAQQFPDLHSELNLSSLELGDSALYFCASTPTRGDTGELFFGEGSRLTVL.

CDR3 sequence reads: CATNREPGKLFF. The CDR3 DNA sequence: TGTGCCACCAATCGGGAGCCGGGGAAACTGTTTTTT. This rearrangement joins TRBV2 to TRBJ1-4; D is unclear. The germline V gene has CDR1 SNHLY and CDR2 FYNNEI. V was shortened by 10 bases and J by 11 bases, with 17 bases between the two germline ends. This CDR3 has 12 amino acids.

This clonotype was seen only a few times. This chain joins TRBV5-1 and TRBJ1-6, with 7 bases matching TRBD1. V lost 2 bases to trimming and J lost 6 bases; unmatched junction nucleotides: 2. The CDR3 has 14 residues. CDR1 is SGHRS, CDR2 YFSETQ, per germline. This CDR3 is CASSFGTVNSPLHF. Here the CDR3 DNA reads TGCGCCAGCAGCTTTGGGACAGTTAATTCACCCCTCCACTTT. The full variable domain, its missing parts supplied by reference TRBV5-1 and TRBJ1-6, is KAGVTQTPRYLIKTRGQQVTLSCSPISGHRSVSWYQQTPGQGLQFLFEYFSETQRNKGNFPGRFSGRQFSNSRSEMNVSTLELGDSALYLCASSFGTVNSPLHFGNGTRLTVT.

The J gene is TRBJ2-7, the V gene TRBV4-2; D uncertain. V lost 1 base to trimming and J lost 6 bases, with 13 bases between them. The CDR3 loop spans 14 amino acids. Germline CDR1 LGHNA, CDR2 YNFKEQ. DNA of the CDR3: TGTGCCAGCAGCCAAGGCCGAAGTGGCTCCGAGCAGTACTTC. It yields the protein CASSQGRSGSEQYF.

This clonotype was counted a few times. This rearrangement joins TRBV7-4 to TRBJ1-5; perhaps TRBD1 as D (5 bases). The germline CDR1 and CDR2 sequences are SGHVT and SQSDAQ. There are 18 residues in the CDR3. V was pared by 5 bases and J by 2 bases, with 22 bases between. The CDR3 is CASSKRPGTHSGNQPQHF. The CDR3 DNA sequence: TGTGCCAGCAGCAAGAGACCCGGGACTCATAGCGGCAATCAGCCCCAGCATTTT.

This clonotype was seen only a few times. V gene TRBV2 combines with J gene TRBJ1-1; perhaps TRBD1 as D (5 bases). The germline CDR1 and CDR2 sequences are SNHLY and FYNNEI. V lost 5 bases, J lost 3 bases, and 13 bases lay in between. CDR3 length: 14 residues. CDR3 in DNA: TGTGCCAGCAGTTTATACGACAGAGACACTGAAGCTTTCTTT. Protein product: CASSLYDRDTEAFF.

This clonotype has only a few counts. The chain links TRBV4-3 to TRBJ2-3, with 8 nucleotides matching TRBD1. J was trimmed by 5 bases and V by 1 base; bases with no gene match: 8. The germline CDR1 and CDR2 sequences are LGHNA and YSLEER. CDR3 length: 16 residues. CDR3 protein: CASSQGARGRGDTQYF. CDR3 nucleotides: TGCGCCAGCAGCCAAGGAGCCAGGGGGCGTGGAGATACGCAGTATTTT.

This clonotype was observed a few times. V usage is TRBV29-1 and J usage is TRBJ1-1; D is unresolved. The V and J ends lost 0 bases and 1 base respectively, with 6 bases between them. The CDR3 is made up of 13 amino acids. CDR1 is SQVTM, CDR2 ANQGSEA, per germline. This CDR3 reads CSVEDAGNTEAFF. The DNA of the CDR3 is TGCAGCGTTGAAGATGCAGGGAACACTGAAGCTTTCTTT.

The rearrangement joins TRBV7-2 to TRBJ2-3, with 8 positions matching TRBD1. This CDR3 spans 17 amino acids. Looked up from germline, CDR1 is SGHTA and CDR2 is FQGNSA. The ends lost 5 bases at V and 4 bases at J; junction bases unmatched: 14. The CDR3 DNA sequence: TGTGCCAGCAGCGCGATGACAGGGGATGTATCGGCAGATACGCAGTATTTT. Protein: CASSAMTGDVSADTQYF. Full variable domain (remainder filled in from reference TRBV7-2 and TRBJ2-3): GAGVSQSPSNKVTEKGKDVELRCDPISGHTALYWYRQSLGQGLEFLIYFQGNSAPDKSGLPSDRFSAERTGGSVSTLTIQRTQQEDSAVYLCASSAMTGDVSADTQYFGPGTRLTVL.

The CDR3 here is CASSQDLSSLGKAFF. Written as DNA, the CDR3 is TGCGCCAGCAGCCAAGACCTGAGTTCCCTCGGCAAAGCTTTCTTT. The rearrangement links TRBV4-3 to TRBJ1-1, with D hard to call. Germline V CDR1 and CDR2: LGHNA, YSLEER. The CDR3 is 15 residues long. V dropped 0 bases and J dropped 9 bases, with 17 bases sitting between them.

This clonotype was counted at least ten times. Here the CDR3 reads CASSPGDYNEQFF. CDR3 DNA: TGTGCCAGCAGTCCAGGGGACTACAATGAGCAGTTCTTC. This chain uses TRBV6-2 or TRBV6-3 with TRBJ2-1; possibly TRBD1 for D (6 bases). Germline V gives CDR1 MNHEY, CDR2 SVGEGT. Deletions cut 5 bases from V and 3 bases from J, with 8 bases between. This CDR3 has 13 residues.